The clone carrying this T cell receptor (beta chain) was observed a single time. These data are taken from a study of blood T cell repertoires in COVID-19. Method: immunoSEQ multiplex PCR; TCRdb's copy keeps in-frame clones and lacks some. The repertoire holds 350,000 to 400,000 clones, around nine tenths seen once, with roughly 7.1% in the top ten. This CDR3 is 14 amino acids long. V lost 4 bases and J lost 5; bases outside the gene matches: 2. Germline V gene data show CDR1 as GTSNPN and CDR2 as SVGIG (reference sequence). The chain has TRBV30 and TRBJ2-1; 13 nucleotides match TRBD2. The clonotype comes from a woman aged 60-75 years with COVID-19, enrolled during active disease. Sequencing was done on a sample of peripheral blood. CDR3: CAWTGLAGNNEQFF. The CDR3 nucleotides are TGTGCCTGGACGGGACTAGCGGGAAACAATGAGCAGTTCTTC.